The 30 T cell receptor beta chains presented below share a single source sample, sequenced in a study of blood T cell repertoires in COVID-19. The table came from immunoSEQ multiplex PCR; TCRdb's copy has only in-frame clones and leaves some out. The sample has about 20,000 clones, just over 90% seen once. Sequences were obtained from peripheral blood. All receptors come from a human donor in a cohort sampled during active COVID-19.

The rearrangement joins TRBV5-1 to TRBJ1-4; D perhaps matches TRBD1 (5 bases). Germline V gives CDR1 SGHRS, CDR2 YFSETQ. The ends were cut back, 0 bases at V and 3 bases at J, with 9 bases in the middle. This CDR3 spans 15 amino acids. CDR3 nucleotides: TGCGCCAGCAGCTTGGTAGGGACTGCTAATGAAAAACTGTTTTTT. Amino acids: CASSLVGTANEKLFF.

This chain joins TRBV28 and TRBJ2-7, with TRBD1 as a possible D gene (5 bases). Trimming stripped 8 bases from V and 7 bases from J, with 12 bases between. This CDR3 comprises 11 residues. Germline V lookup: CDR1 MDHEN, CDR2 SYDVKM. CDR3 residues: CASRTLREQYF. The CDR3 nucleotides read TGTGCCAGCCGGACATTGCGGGAGCAGTACTTC.

This rearrangement joins TRBV3-1 (or the pseudogene TRBV3-2) to TRBJ2-2, with TRBD1 matching over 8 bases. V was clipped by 5 bases and J by 2 bases; unmatched bases: 16. This CDR3 region has 19 residues. Germline CDR1 reads LGHDT; CDR2 reads YNNKEL (reference sequence). In nucleotides, the CDR3 is TGTGCCAGCAGCAAGCTATTAGGACAGGGTGGGTTCAACACCGGGGAGCTGTTTTTT. As protein: CASSKLLGQGGFNTGELFF.

The J gene is TRBJ2-5, the V gene TRBV5-1; 7 bases fit TRBD1. The germline V gene encodes CDR1 SGHRS and CDR2 YFSETQ. The trim removed 3 bases at V and 5 bases at J, leaving 13 bases unmatched. The CDR3 loop spans 16 amino acids. The chain's CDR3 is CASSSDRVSDAETQYF. CDR3 sequence (DNA): TGCGCCAGCAGCTCAGACAGGGTGTCAGATGCGGAGACCCAGTACTTC.

Concerning this clone: One junction end does not reproduce the germline sequence, and a read error may be involved. This chain links TRBV19 with TRBJ1-1; no clear D. Germline loops: CDR1 LNHDA, CDR2 SQIVND (reference sequence). The CDR3 length is 14 residues. CDR3 bases: TGTGCCAGTAGTACCCAGGTTCTGAAAACTGAAGCTTTCTTT. This codes for CASSTQVLKTEAFF.

The chain is built from TRBV7-2 and TRBJ2-7; TRBD1 matches at 7 bases. Germline assignment: CDR1 SGHTA and CDR2 FQGNSA. The CDR3 is 16 residues long. V lost 5 bases, J lost 6 bases, and 16 bases stayed unmatched. DNA of the CDR3: TGTGCCAGCAGCCAAGGGGGCTCCTTACAGCTGGCCGAGCAGTACTTC. Residues: CASSQGGSLQLAEQYF. The full variable domain, with the rest looked up from reference TRBV7-2 and TRBJ2-7, is GAGVSQSPSNKVTEKGKDVELRCDPISGHTALYWYRQSLGQGLEFLIYFQGNSAPDKSGLPSDRFSAERTGGSVSTLTIQRTQQEDSAVYLCASSQGGSLQLAEQYFGPGTRLTVT.

V usage is TRBV11-2 and J usage is TRBJ2-3, with 14 bases identical to TRBD2. Trimming cost V 5 bases and J 4 bases; bases outside gene matches: 5. Germline CDR1 SGHAT, CDR2 FQNNGV. This CDR3 comprises 16 residues. CDR3 nucleotide sequence: TGTGCCAGCAGCACAGGACTAGCGGGGGGTCCAGATACGCAGTATTTT. This translates into CASSTGLAGGPDTQYF.

The chain couples TRBV30 to TRBJ2-5; 13 positions match TRBD2. The CDR3 spans 18 residues. The germline CDR1 and CDR2 sequences are GTSNPN and SVGIG (reference sequence). The trim removed 2 bases at V and 0 bases at J, leaving 9 bases unmatched. The CDR3 sequence: CAWSPGTSGDWYQETQYF. The CDR3 DNA sequence: TGTGCCTGGAGTCCCGGGACTAGCGGGGATTGGTACCAAGAGACCCAGTACTTC.

The chain recombines TRBV5-1 with TRBJ1-1; TRBD1 agrees at 7 bases. J was trimmed by 6 bases and V by 3 bases; bases with no gene match: 11. CDR3 length: 15 amino acids. CDR1 and CDR2 from the germline V gene are SGHRS and YFSETQ. CDR3 protein: CASSSEGASVSEAFF. The DNA for the CDR3 is TGCGCCAGCAGCTCAGAGGGGGCTAGCGTGTCTGAAGCTTTCTTT.

The rearrangement links TRBV9 to TRBJ2-7; TRBD1 matches 8 bases. Germline-derived CDR1 and CDR2 are SGDLS and YYNGEE. Germline trimming cut 0 bases from V and 6 bases from J; bases unmatched to any gene: 5. This CDR3 spans 14 amino acids. The CDR3 DNA reads TGTGCCAGCAGCGTAGGAGTGACAGGGGTCGAGCAGTACTTC. Protein: CASSVGVTGVEQYF. The full variable domain, rest sourced from reference TRBV9 and TRBJ2-7, is DSGVTQTPKHLITATGQRVTLRCSPRSGDLSVYWYQQSLDQGLQFLIQYYNGEERAKGNILERFSAQQFPDLHSELNLSSLELGDSALYFCASSVGVTGVEQYFGPGTRLTVT.

This clone has a single count. The chain joins TRBV7-6 to TRBJ2-1; TRBD1 aligns across 8 bases. CDR1 and CDR2 from the germline V gene are SGHVS and FNYEAQ. Trimming took 5 bases from V and 3 from J; bases not matched to a gene: 9. This CDR3 has 16 residues. This CDR3 is CASSPSGGAGYNEQFF. DNA of the CDR3: TGTGCCAGCAGCCCCTCAGGGGGCGCCGGCTACAATGAGCAGTTCTTC. Supplemented by reference TRBV7-6 and TRBJ2-1, the full variable domain reads GAGVSQSPRYKVTKRGQDVALRCDPISGHVSLYWYRQALGQGPEFLTYFNYEAQQDKSGLPNDRFSAERPEGSISTLTIQRTEQRDSAMYRCASSPSGGAGYNEQFFGPGTRLTVL.

This clone was counted a few times. V gene TRBV4-1 combines with J gene TRBJ2-1, with 14 bases that match TRBD2. CDR1 and CDR2 (germline): MGHRA, YSYEKL. The CDR3 sequence is 17 residues long. J gave up 9 bases and V 1 base, and 8 bases lay outside the gene matches. This CDR3 is CASSQGGLAGDVREQFF. CDR3 DNA: TGCGCCAGCAGCCAAGGGGGACTAGCGGGGGACGTTCGTGAGCAGTTCTTC.

In this sample, this clone turned up a few times. This chain links TRBV19 with TRBJ2-2, with D perhaps TRBD2 (6 bases). Between the trimmed V and J ends, which lost 4 bases and 4 bases, there was a span of 16 bases. Per germline, CDR1 LNHDA and CDR2 SQIVND (reference sequence). The CDR3 sequence is 16 residues long. The CDR3, as DNA: TGTGCCAGTAGTACTCAAGTAGCGGTCCTCACCGGGGAGCTGTTTTTT. It encodes CASSTQVAVLTGELFF.

The rearrangement joins TRBV5-1 to TRBJ1-1; D might be TRBD1 (6 bases). The CDR3 has 14 amino acids. Germline assignment: CDR1 SGHRS and CDR2 YFSETQ. The V end was cut by 4 bases, the J end by 1 base, with 11 bases between. CDR3 sequence reads: CASSQQGSNTEAFF. CDR3 DNA: TGCGCCAGCAGCCAGCAGGGGTCGAACACTGAAGCTTTCTTT.

V is TRBV5-1 and J is TRBJ2-1; tentative D call: TRBD2 (6 bases). Germline CDR1 reads SGHRS; CDR2 reads YFSETQ. V was pared by 0 bases and J by 4 bases, with 11 bases between. CDR3 length equals 15 residues. CDR3 bases: TGCGCCAGCAGCTTGGGAGGGACTCGATACAATGAGCAGTTCTTC. It codes for CASSLGGTRYNEQFF.

The V call is TRBV5-4, the J call TRBJ2-5; tentatively, D is TRBD2 (6 bases). The CDR3 is 16 amino acids. Germline loops: CDR1 SGHNT, CDR2 YYREEE (reference sequence). Trimming shortened V by 0 bases and J by 5 bases, and 17 bases separated the two germline ends. The CDR3 DNA sequence: TGTGCCAGCAGCTTGGATCGGCCCGTGGCGGGGGAGACCCAGTACTTC. Protein: CASSLDRPVAGETQYF. Full variable domain (rest looked up from reference TRBV5-4 and TRBJ2-5): ETGVTQSPTHLIKTRGQQVTLRCSSQSGHNTVSWYQQALGQGPQFIFQYYREEENGRGNFPPRFSGLQFPNYSSELNVNALELDDSALYLCASSLDRPVAGETQYFGPGTRLLVL.

The chain uses TRBV19 and TRBJ1-1, with D possibly TRBD1 on 5 matching bases. The CDR3 sequence is 14 residues long. From germline, CDR1 is LNHDA and CDR2 SQIVND (reference sequence). The V and J ends lost 1 base and 8 bases respectively, with 14 bases between them. CDR3 amino acids: CASSIVVRQSEAFF. The CDR3 DNA reads TGTGCCAGTAGTATAGTGGTTCGACAGTCCGAAGCTTTCTTT.

This rearrangement joins TRBV5-6 to TRBJ1-2; D unresolved. The CDR3 covers 16 residues. V lost 1 base, J lost 0 bases, and 13 bases lay in between. CDR1 and CDR2 (germline): SGHDT, YYEEEE. The DNA of the CDR3 is TGTGCCAGCAGCTTGCTGGACCAGAGGGCTAACTATGGCTACACCTTC. It translates to CASSLLDQRANYGYTF.

The chain combines TRBV7-2 with TRBJ1-2; the D gene is possibly TRBD1 (5 bases). This CDR3 has 15 amino acids. V was cut by 3 bases and J by 2 bases, with 13 bases left in between. Germline V gene data show CDR1 as SGHTA and CDR2 as FQGNSA. The CDR3 DNA follows: TGTGCCAGCAGCTTCCGCGGCAGACAGAACTATGGCTACACCTTC. It yields the protein CASSFRGRQNYGYTF.

The gene calls are TRBV6-5 and TRBJ1-4; D uncertain. The V end lost 6 bases, the J end lost 7 bases, and 12 bases lay between the germline ends. The CDR3 has 13 amino acids. In germline, CDR1 is MNHEY, CDR2 SVGAGI. The CDR3 loop reads CASRGEIGEKLFF. The CDR3 nucleotides are TGTGCCAGCAGAGGAGAGATTGGTGAAAAACTGTTTTTT.

The genes are TRBV27 and TRBJ1-6, with D perhaps matching TRBD1 (5 bases). This CDR3 comprises 15 residues. V shed 2 bases and J shed 5 bases, with 10 bases lying between them. Looked up from germline, CDR1 is MNHEY and CDR2 is SMNVEV (reference sequence). The CDR3 DNA reads TGTGCCAGCAGTTTAGCCAGGGCAGATAATTCACCCCTCCACTTT. Its protein product is CASSLARADNSPLHF.

This clone was recorded once. V usage is TRBV12-3 or TRBV12-4 and J usage is TRBJ1-1; D unclear. V was clipped by 3 bases and J by 10 bases, with 12 bases between them. The CDR3 has 12 residues. The CDR3 here is CASSLWGGVAFF. The CDR3 DNA is TGTGCCAGCAGTTTGTGGGGAGGTGTAGCTTTCTTT.

The chain combines TRBV5-1 with TRBJ2-5, with unresolved D. Per germline, CDR1 SGHRS and CDR2 YFSETQ. The V and J ends lost 0 bases and 1 base respectively, with 10 bases between them. The CDR3 loop spans 15 amino acids. In DNA, the CDR3 is TGCGCCAGCAGCTTGGATATCGGTGGCCAAGAGACCCAGTACTTC. Its protein product is CASSLDIGGQETQYF.

The V and J genes are TRBV19 and TRBJ2-2; 11 bases align to TRBD1. This CDR3 contains 15 residues. Per germline, CDR1 LNHDA and CDR2 SQIVND (reference sequence). Germline trimming cut 7 bases from V and 4 bases from J; bases unmatched to any gene: 5. CDR3 bases: TGTGCCAGTAATACCGGGACAGGGGGCACCGGGGAGCTGTTTTTT. Amino acid sequence: CASNTGTGGTGELFF.

This clone was recorded only once. The chain couples TRBV7-2 to TRBJ2-2, with D maybe TRBD1 (6 bases). The CDR3 loop spans 18 amino acids. Trimming cost V 5 bases and J 5 bases, with 24 bases left between them. CDR1 SGHTA and CDR2 FQGNSA come from the germline V gene. CDR3 DNA: TGTGCCAGCAGCCTTTTACAGGGCAGGGTGGGAGAAACCGGGGAGCTGTTTTTT. Translated: CASSLLQGRVGETGELFF.

The CDR3 DNA reads as TGTGCCAGCAGCCGTCAATGGGGCAGGGGCGAAGAGACCCAGTACTTC. Translation: CASSRQWGRGEETQYF. The rearrangement uses TRBV4-2 and TRBJ2-5; a possible D gene is TRBD1 (6 bases). This CDR3 is 16 amino acids long. Germline CDR1 is LGHNA and CDR2 is YNFKEQ. The germline V and J ends were trimmed by 4 bases and 3 bases, with 18 bases remaining between them.

This chain uses TRBV6-2 or TRBV6-3 with TRBJ2-1; D is unclear. With 5 bases removed from V and 6 bases from J, the gap between germline ends came to 14 bases. The CDR3 consists of 14 residues. CDR1 and CDR2 (germline): MNHEY, SVGEGT. For the CDR3, the DNA is TGTGCCAGCAGTCCGGTAGAGCCCCCCAATGAGCAGTTCTTC. Its protein product is CASSPVEPPNEQFF.

This clone came up a few times. The CDR3, as DNA: TGTGCCAGTAGTCCTGTGACAGGCCTCAATCAGCCCCAGCATTTT. This sequence encodes CASSPVTGLNQPQHF. The rearrangement uses TRBV19 and TRBJ1-5; possible D gene TRBD1, 6 bases. CDR3 size: 15 residues. Germline CDR1 LNHDA, CDR2 SQIVND (reference sequence). Deletions cut 5 bases from V and 3 bases from J, with 14 bases between.

The chain couples TRBV9 to TRBJ1-2; 7 positions agree with TRBD1. Losses at the gene ends were 5 bases for V and 1 base for J; bases not matched to a gene: 5. The CDR3 is 14 amino acids. The germline V gene has CDR1 SGDLS and CDR2 YYNGEE. The CDR3 loop reads CASSSDRVNYGYTF. The DNA for the CDR3 is TGTGCCAGCAGTTCCGACAGGGTTAACTATGGCTACACCTTC. The variable domain in full, completed from reference TRBV9 and TRBJ1-2, reads DSGVTQTPKHLITATGQRVTLRCSPRSGDLSVYWYQQSLDQGLQFLIQYYNGEERAKGNILERFSAQQFPDLHSELNLSSLELGDSALYFCASSSDRVNYGYTFGSGTRLTVV.

The chain links TRBV5-6 to TRBJ2-1; D perhaps matches TRBD1 (6 bases). The CDR3 is made up of 15 amino acids. Germline CDR1 is SGHDT and CDR2 is YYEEEE. The V end lost 0 bases, the J end lost 2 bases, and 9 bases lay between the germline ends. The CDR3 protein is CASSLGDTTYNEQFF. In nucleotides, the CDR3 is TGTGCCAGCAGCTTGGGGGACACAACCTACAATGAGCAGTTCTTC.